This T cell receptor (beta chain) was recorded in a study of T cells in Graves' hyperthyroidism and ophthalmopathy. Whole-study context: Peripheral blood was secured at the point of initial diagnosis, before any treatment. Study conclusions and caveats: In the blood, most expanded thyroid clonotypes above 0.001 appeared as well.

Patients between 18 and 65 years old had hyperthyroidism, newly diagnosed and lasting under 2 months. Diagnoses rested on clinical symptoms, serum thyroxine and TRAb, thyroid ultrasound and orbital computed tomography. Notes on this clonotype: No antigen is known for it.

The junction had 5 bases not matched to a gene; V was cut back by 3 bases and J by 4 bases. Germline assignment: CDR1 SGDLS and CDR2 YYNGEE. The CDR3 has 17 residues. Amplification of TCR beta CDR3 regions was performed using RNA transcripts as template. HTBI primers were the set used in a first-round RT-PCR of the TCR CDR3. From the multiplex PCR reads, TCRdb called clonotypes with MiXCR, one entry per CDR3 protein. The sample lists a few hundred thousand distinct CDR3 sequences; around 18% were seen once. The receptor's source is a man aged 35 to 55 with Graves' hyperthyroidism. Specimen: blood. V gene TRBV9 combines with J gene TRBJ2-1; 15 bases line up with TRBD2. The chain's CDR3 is CASSAGLAGGRYNEQFF. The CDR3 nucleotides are TGTGCCAGCAGCGCCGGACTAGCGGGGGGGCGGTACAATGAGCAGTTCTTC.